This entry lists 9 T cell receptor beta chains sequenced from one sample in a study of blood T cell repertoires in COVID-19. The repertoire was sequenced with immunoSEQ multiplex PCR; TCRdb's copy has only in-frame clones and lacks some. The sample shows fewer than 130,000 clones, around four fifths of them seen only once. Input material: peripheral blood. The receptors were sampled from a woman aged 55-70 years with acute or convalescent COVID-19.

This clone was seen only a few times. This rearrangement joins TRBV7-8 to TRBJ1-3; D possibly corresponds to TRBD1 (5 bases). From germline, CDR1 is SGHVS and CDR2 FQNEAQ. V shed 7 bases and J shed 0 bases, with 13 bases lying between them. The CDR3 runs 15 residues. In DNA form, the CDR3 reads TGTGCCAGCACCCCAGACAGAATCTCTGGAAACACCATATATTTT. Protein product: CASTPDRISGNTIYF.

The CDR3 sequence: CATSDQGSPLRGNTIYF. The CDR3 coding sequence is TGTGCCACCAGCGACCAGGGCTCTCCTCTTAGAGGAAACACCATATATTTT. The chain recombines TRBV15 with TRBJ1-3; a weak D match, TRBD1 (5 bases). This CDR3 spans 17 amino acids. The germline CDR1 and CDR2 sequences are LNHNV and YYDKDF (reference sequence). V lost 5 bases and J lost 4, with 21 bases in between. Filled out from reference TRBV15 and TRBJ1-3, the complete variable domain reads DAMVIQNPRYQVTQFGKPVTLSCSQTLNHNVMYWYQQKSSQAPKLLFHYYDKDFNNEADTPDNFQSRRPNTSFCFLDIRSPGLGDTAMYLCATSDQGSPLRGNTIYFGEGSWLTVV.

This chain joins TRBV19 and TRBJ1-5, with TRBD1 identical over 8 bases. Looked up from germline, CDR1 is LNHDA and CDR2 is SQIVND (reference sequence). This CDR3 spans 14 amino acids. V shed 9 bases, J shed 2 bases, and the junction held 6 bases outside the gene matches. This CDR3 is CASLGQGGNQPQHF. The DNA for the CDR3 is TGTGCCAGCCTTGGACAGGGTGGCAATCAGCCCCAGCATTTT.

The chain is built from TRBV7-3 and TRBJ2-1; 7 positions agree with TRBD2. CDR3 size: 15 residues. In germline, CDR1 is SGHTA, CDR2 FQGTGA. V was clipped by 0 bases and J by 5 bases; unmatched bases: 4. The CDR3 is CASSLTGGFHNEQFF. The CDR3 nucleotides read TGTGCCAGCAGCTTAACCGGGGGGTTCCACAATGAGCAGTTCTTC.

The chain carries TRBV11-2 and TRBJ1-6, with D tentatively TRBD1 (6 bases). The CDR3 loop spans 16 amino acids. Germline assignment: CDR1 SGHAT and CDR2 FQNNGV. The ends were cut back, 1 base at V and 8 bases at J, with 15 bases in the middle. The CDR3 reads CASSLGGGRADSPLHF. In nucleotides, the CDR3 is TGTGCCAGCAGCTTAGGGGGGGGCAGGGCGGATTCACCCCTCCACTTT.

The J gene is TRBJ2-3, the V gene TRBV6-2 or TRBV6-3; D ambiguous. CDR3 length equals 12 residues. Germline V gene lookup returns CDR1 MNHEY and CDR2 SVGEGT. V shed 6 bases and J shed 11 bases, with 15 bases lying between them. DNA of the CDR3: TGTGCCAGCAGCTCCCTAGTCCAGCTGCAGTATTTT. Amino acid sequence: CASSSLVQLQYF.

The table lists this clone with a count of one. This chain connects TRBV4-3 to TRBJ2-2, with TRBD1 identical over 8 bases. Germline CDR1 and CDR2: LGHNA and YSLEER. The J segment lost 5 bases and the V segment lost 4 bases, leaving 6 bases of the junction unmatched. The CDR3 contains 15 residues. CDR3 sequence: CASSPSGGGTGELFF. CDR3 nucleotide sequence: TGCGCCAGCAGCCCCTCAGGGGGCGGGACCGGGGAGCTGTTTTTT.

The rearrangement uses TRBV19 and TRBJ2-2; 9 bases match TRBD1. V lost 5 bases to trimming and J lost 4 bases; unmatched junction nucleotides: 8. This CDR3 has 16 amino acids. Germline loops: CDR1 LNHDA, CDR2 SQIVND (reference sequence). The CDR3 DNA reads TGTGCCAGTAGTGCCGTACAGGGGGCGGGCACCGGGGAGCTGTTTTTT. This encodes CASSAVQGAGTGELFF.

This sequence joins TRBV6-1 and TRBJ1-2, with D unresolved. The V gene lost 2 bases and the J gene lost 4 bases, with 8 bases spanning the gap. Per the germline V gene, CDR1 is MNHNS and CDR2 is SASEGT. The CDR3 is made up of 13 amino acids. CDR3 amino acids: CASSEPETYGYTF. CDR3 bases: TGTGCCAGCAGTGAACCGGAGACCTATGGCTACACCTTC.